This T cell receptor (beta chain) comes out of a study of cytotoxic CD8 clonotypes in ibrutinib-treated CLL. V lost 6 bases and J 0 bases, leaving 12 bases between the germline ends. Germline CDR1 reads MNHEY; CDR2 reads SVGAGI. This CDR3 has 15 amino acids. Generated by immunoSEQ multiplex PCR, the TCRdb table keeps only in-frame clones and is missing some. The table lists about 39,000 clones, 68% of them singletons. The gene calls are TRBV6-5 and TRBJ1-3; D might be TRBD1 (5 bases). The sequence came from a human donor with chronic lymphocytic leukemia. The sequencing here drew on PBMCs, taken at disease progression, from a patient treated with ibrutinib. CDR3 sequence (DNA): TGTGCCAGCAGCAGATCCAGGGACTCTGGAAACACCATATATTTT. It codes for CASSRSRDSGNTIYF.